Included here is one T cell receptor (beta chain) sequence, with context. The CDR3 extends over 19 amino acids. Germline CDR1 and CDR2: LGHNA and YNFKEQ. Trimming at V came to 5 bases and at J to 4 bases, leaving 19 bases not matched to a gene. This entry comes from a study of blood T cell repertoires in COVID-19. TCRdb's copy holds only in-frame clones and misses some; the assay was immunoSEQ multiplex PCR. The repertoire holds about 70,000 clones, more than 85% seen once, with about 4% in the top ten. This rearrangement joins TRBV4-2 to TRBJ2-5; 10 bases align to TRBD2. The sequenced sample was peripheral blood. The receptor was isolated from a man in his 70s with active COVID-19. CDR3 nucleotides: TGTGCCAGCAGCTTGGGAGGCCCCGGGCGAGCGGGAGGGCGAGAGACCCAGTACTTC. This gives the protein CASSLGGPGRAGGRETQYF.